What follows describes a single T cell receptor beta chain. As processed by the authors: Scientists estimated how many nucleated cells there were by amplifying reference gene primers. Measured with immunoSEQ multiplex PCR; TCRdb has only the in-frame clones, and not every one. V, J and clone size derive from that table, while D and trimming were established from the DNA sequence. The sample lists roughly 260,000 clones, approximately 80% occurring once. These data belong to a study of blood T cell repertoires in COVID-19. For the study at large: From the United States, Italy and Spain came samples of acute and convalescent COVID-19.

The CDR3 length is 14 residues. With 4 bases removed from V and 3 bases from J, the gap between germline ends came to 12 bases. The germline V gene has CDR1 MNHEY and CDR2 SMNVEV (reference sequence). Sample: peripheral blood. The chain joins TRBV27 to TRBJ1-2; TRBD1 might be the D (6 bases). The receptor was isolated from a woman between 40 and 50 years old with active or convalescent COVID-19. The CDR3 sequence is CASSYGGRDYGYTF. The CDR3 region has the DNA TGTGCCAGCAGTTACGGGGGGCGCGACTATGGCTACACCTTC.